Below, one TCR beta chain is given with its context. The ends were cut back, 2 bases at V and 5 bases at J, with 13 bases in the middle. The CDR3 contains 14 residues. Germline CDR1 is SGHRS and CDR2 is YFSETQ. The TCR beta repertoire was assessed by survey-level immunoSEQ sequencing. Produced via immunoSEQ multiplex PCR; TCRdb's table is partial and in-frame only. The table records 68,000 or so clones, over 85% of them present only once. This chain uses TRBV5-1 with TRBJ2-5, with D possibly being TRBD2 (5 bases). Input material: PBMCs. The receptor was isolated from a man aged 35-49 years with rheumatoid arthritis. The CDR3: CASSFGDSGETQYF. The CDR3 DNA reads TGCGCCAGCAGCTTCGGGGATTCAGGCGAGACCCAGTACTTC. Full variable domain (outside the CDR3, taken from reference TRBV5-1 and TRBJ2-5): KAGVTQTPRYLIKTRGQQVTLSCSPISGHRSVSWYQQTPGQGLQFLFEYFSETQRNKGNFPGRFSGRQFSNSRSEMNVSTLELGDSALYLCASSFGDSGETQYFGPGTRLLVL.